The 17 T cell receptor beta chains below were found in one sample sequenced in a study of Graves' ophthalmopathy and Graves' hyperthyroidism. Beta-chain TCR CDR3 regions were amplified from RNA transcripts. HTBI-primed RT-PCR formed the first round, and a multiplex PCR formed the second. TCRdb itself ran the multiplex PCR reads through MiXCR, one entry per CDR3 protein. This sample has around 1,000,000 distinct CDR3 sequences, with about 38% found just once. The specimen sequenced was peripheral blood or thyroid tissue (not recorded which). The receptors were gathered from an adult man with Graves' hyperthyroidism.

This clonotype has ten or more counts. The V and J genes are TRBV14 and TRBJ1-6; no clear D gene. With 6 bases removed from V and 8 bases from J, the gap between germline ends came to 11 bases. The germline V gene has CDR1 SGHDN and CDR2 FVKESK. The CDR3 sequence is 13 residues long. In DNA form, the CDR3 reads TGTGCCAGCAGTCACGCTAGTTATTCACCCCTCCACTTT. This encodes CASSHASYSPLHF.

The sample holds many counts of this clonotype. The CDR3 loop is CASSIGRGWNTEAFF. The CDR3 coding sequence is TGTGCCAGCAGTATAGGGCGGGGGTGGAACACTGAAGCTTTCTTT. The chain has TRBV11-3 and TRBJ1-1; D may be TRBD1 (5 bases). Trimming left V 6 bases short and J 1 base short, with 15 bases between. Germline CDR1 reads SGHNT; CDR2 reads YENEEA. CDR3 length: 15 residues.

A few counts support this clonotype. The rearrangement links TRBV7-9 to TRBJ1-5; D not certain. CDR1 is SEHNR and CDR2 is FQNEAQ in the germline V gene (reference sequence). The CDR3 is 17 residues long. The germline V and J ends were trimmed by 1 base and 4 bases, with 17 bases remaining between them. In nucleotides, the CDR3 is TGTGCCAGCAGCTTAGGCGTCTATCCGACGGAGAATCAGCCCCAGCATTTT. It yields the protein CASSLGVYPTENQPQHF.

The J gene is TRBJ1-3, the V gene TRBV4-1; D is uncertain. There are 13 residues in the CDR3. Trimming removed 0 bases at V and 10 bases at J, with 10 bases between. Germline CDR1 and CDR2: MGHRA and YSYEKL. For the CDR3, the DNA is TGCGCCAGCAGCCAAGATCGAGGTCATACCATATATTTT. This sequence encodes CASSQDRGHTIYF.

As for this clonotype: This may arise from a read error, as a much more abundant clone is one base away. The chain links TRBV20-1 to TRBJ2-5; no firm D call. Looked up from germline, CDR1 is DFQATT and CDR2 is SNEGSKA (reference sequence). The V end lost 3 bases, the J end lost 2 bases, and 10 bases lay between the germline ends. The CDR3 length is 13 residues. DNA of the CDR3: TGCAGTGCTAGTGACGGGCAGCAAGAGACCCAGTACTTC. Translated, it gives CSASDGQQETQYF.

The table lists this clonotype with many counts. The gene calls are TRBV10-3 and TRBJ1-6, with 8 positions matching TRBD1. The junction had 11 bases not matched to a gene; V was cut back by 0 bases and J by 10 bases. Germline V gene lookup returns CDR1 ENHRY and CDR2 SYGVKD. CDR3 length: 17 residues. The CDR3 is CAISESKDPGGGSPLHF. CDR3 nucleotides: TGTGCCATCAGTGAGTCGAAGGACCCAGGGGGCGGCTCACCCCTCCACTTT.

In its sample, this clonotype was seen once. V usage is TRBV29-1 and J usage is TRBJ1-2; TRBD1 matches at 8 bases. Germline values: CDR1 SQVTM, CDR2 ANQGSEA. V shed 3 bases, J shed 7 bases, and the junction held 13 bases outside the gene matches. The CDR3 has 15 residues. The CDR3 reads CSVDWTGPIQGGYTF. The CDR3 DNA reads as TGCAGCGTTGATTGGACAGGGCCCATCCAGGGTGGCTACACCTTC.

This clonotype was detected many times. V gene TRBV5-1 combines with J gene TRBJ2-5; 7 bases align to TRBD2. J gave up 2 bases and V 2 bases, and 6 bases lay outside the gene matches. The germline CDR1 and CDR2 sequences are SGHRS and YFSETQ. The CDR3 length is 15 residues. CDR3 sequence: CASSFELALQETQYF. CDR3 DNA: TGCGCCAGCAGCTTCGAACTAGCGTTACAAGAGACCCAGTACTTC.

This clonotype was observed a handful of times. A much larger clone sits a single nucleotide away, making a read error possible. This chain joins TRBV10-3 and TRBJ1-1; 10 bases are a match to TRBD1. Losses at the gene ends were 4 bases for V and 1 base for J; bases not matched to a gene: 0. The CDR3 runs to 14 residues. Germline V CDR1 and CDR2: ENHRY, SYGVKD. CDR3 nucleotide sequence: TGTGCCATCAGTGGGGACAGGGGGAACACTGAAGCTTTCTTT. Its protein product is CAISGDRGNTEAFF.

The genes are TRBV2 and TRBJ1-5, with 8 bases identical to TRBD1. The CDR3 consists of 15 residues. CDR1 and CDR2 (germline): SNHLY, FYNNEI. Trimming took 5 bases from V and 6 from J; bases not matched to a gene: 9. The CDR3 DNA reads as TGTGCCAGCAGTAAAAGGGGACAGGTCGGTCAGCCCCAGCATTTT. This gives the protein CASSKRGQVGQPQHF.

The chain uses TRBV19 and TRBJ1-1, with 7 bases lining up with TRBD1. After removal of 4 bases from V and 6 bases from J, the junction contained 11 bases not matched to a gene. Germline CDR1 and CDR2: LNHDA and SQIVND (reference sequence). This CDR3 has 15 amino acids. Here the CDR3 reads CASSTGRRGRAEAFF. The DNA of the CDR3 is TGTGCCAGTAGTACGGGACGGAGGGGGCGTGCTGAAGCTTTCTTT.

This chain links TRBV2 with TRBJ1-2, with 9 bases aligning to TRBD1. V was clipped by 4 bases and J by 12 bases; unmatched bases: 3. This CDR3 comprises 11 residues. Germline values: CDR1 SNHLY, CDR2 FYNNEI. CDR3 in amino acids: CASSVGQGHTF. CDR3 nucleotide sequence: TGTGCCAGCAGTGTCGGACAGGGGCACACCTTC.

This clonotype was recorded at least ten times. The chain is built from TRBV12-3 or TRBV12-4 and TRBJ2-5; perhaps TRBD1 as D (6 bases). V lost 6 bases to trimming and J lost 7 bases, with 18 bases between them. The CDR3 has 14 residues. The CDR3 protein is CASSPGAAVVTQYF. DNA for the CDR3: TGTGCCAGCAGCCCAGGGGCAGCCGTGGTGACCCAGTACTTC.

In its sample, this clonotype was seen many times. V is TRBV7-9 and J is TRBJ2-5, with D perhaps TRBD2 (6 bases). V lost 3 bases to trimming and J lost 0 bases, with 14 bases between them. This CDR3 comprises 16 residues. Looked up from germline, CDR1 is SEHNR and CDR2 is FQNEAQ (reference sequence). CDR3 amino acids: CASSFVAVGDQETQYF. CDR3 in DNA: TGTGCCAGCAGCTTCGTAGCGGTGGGAGACCAAGAGACCCAGTACTTC. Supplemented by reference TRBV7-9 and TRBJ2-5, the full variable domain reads DTGVSQNPRHKITKRGQNVTFRCDPISEHNRLYWYRQTLGQGPEFLTYFQNEAQLEKSRLLSDRFSAERPKGSFSTLEIQRTEQGDSAMYLCASSFVAVGDQETQYFGPGTRLLVL.

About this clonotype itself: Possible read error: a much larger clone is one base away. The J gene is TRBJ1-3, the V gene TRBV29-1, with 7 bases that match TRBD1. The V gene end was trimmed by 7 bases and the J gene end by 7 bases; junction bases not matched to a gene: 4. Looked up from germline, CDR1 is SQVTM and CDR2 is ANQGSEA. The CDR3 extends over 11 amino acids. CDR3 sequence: CSAGRGNTIYF. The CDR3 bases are TGCAGCGCCGGCAGGGGGAACACCATATATTTT.

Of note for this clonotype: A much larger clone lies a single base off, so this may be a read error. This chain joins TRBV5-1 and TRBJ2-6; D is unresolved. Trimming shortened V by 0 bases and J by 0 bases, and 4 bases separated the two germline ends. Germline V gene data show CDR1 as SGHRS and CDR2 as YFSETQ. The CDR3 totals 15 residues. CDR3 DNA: TGCGCCAGCAGCTTGGCCAACTCTGGGGCCAACGTCCTGACTTTC. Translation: CASSLANSGANVLTF.

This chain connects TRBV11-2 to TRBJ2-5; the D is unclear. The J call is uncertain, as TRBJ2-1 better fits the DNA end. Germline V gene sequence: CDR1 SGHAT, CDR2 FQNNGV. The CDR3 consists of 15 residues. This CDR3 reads CASSTHFHSTDTQFF. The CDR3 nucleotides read TGTGCCAGCAGTACACACTTCCACAGCACAGATACGCAGTTCTTC.